The T cell receptor beta chain under discussion was sequenced for a study of CD8 T cells in Susac syndrome (dated by TCRdb to about 2019). For the wider study: Of the Susac syndrome patients who were sequenced, 8 or 9 were in clinical remission while roughly six had clinically active disease. At blood withdrawal, Susac syndrome patients were either therapy-naive, taking corticosteroids (in some cases with IVIg as well), or taking IVIg alone. Repertoire sequencing was used to test whether CD8+ T cell activation and differentiation in Susac syndrome was antigen driven. The research as a whole found: The TCR sequencing and HLA analysis was acknowledged to have included a relatively small number of individuals. The CD4+ T cell repertoire of patients with Susac syndrome showed no detectable clonal expansion.

For CDR1 and CDR2, the germline V gene lists SGHRS and YFSETQ. The CDR3 spans 15 residues, from the cysteine through the phenylalanine. CDR3 DNA only is kept here, 45 bases in frame from base 1. The trim is 5 bases for V and 0 bases for J, with a gap of 13 bases between the germline ends. High-throughput TCR beta sequencing profiled peripheral blood CD8+ and CD4+ T cells from healthy donors, Susac syndrome patients and multiple sclerosis patients. Susac syndrome patients met recently defined diagnostic criteria for definite or probable disease. CD8+ TEMRA cells were enriched by FACS, while bulk CD8+ and CD4+ T cells were purified by magnetic negative isolation. Blood was collected in EDTA tubes and processed within 24 hours, with PBMCs isolated through density gradient centrifugation. PBMCs intended for TCR sequencing were frozen in liquid nitrogen and were later thawed in a 37 degrees C water bath. The sorted or isolated CD4+, CD8+ and CD8+ TEMRA cells had a purity of 90% or higher.

RNA was extracted using the RNeasy kit, and about 0.45 to 1 microgram was reverse transcribed with random hexamers. TCR beta CDR3 regions were amplified with the immunoSEQ multiplex PCR assay covering 54 Vbeta and 13 Jbeta segments. PCR amplification bias was corrected using a synthetic template baseline for primer optimization and computational correction. Under the source paper's analysis protocol: Reads were assigned to V, D and J genes according to IMGT and analyzed in immunoSEQ Analyzer, with only productive sequences retained. Clonality was calculated as one minus the Shannon entropy normalized by log2 of the number of productive unique sequences. For each patient and control, public and private clones were evaluated within the 100 most prevalent clones. A clone was defined as Susac-specific if it was absent from the healthy and MS cohorts, from some 1,100 published viral clones and from other ImmuneACCESS disease sequences. The raw public data were reprocessed by TCRdb itself: fastp quality trimming at Q25, MiXCR clonotype calling, in-frame beta chains only. Every CDR3 protein is listed once, alongside the most common genes and DNA of its rows. In this record, the V and J calls reflect TCRdb's handling and not the investigators' own analysis. The sample profile shows under 150,000 distinct CDR3 sequences; around 95% of them were found once. Together, the top ten hold roughly 0.08% of the sample.

Comment on this clonotype: No antigen is known for it. The input lacks base qualities; no much larger clone sits a single base away.

Input material: CD4+ T cells from PBMCs. The origin of this receptor is a human donor with Susac syndrome. This sequence uses TRBV5-1 and TRBJ2-3; the D gene remains uncertain. The CDR3 region: CASRLRTSSTDTQYF. The bases read TGCGCCAGCAGGTTAAGGACCTCTAGCACAGATACGCAGTATTTT. Here the CDR3 is joined to the reference TRBV5-1 and TRBJ2-3 genes, and the full variable domain is: KAGVTQTPRYLIKTRGQQVTLSCSPISGHRSVSWYQQTPGQGLQFLFEYFSETQRNKGNFPGRFSGRQFSNSRSEMNVSTLELGDSALYLCASRLRTSSTDTQYFGPGTRLTVL.